The 8 T cell receptor beta chains below were found in one sample sequenced in a study of cytomegalovirus exposure and HLA in healthy donors. PCR amplification relied on 60 Vbeta primers (plus 13 Jbeta primers). Assay: immunoSEQ multiplex PCR; the TCRdb copy retains only in-frame clones and omits some. Of around 94,000 clones listed, 50% to 70% were seen once; the top ten hold approximately 4.3%. The sample taken for sequencing was PBMCs. These receptors all stem from a human donor in good health.

The rearrangement uses TRBV11-3 and TRBJ2-2; TRBD2 matches at 11 bases. CDR3 length: 15 amino acids. V was pared by 6 bases and J by 7 bases, with 7 bases of the junction left unmatched. Germline V gives CDR1 SGHNT, CDR2 YENEEA. DNA for the CDR3: TGTGCCAGCAGTTACTCCGGGACTAGCGGCGGGGAGCTGTTTTTT. The encoded protein is CASSYSGTSGGELFF. Full variable domain (remainder filled in from reference TRBV11-3 and TRBJ2-2): EAGVVQSPRYKIIEKKQPVAFWCNPISGHNTLYWYLQNLGQGPELLIRYENEEAVDDSQLPKDRFSAERLKGVDSTLKIQPAELGDSAVYLCASSYSGTSGGELFFGEGSRLTVL.

This chain joins TRBV14 and TRBJ1-1; no definite D call. Germline CDR1 is SGHDN and CDR2 is FVKESK. The CDR3 spans 13 residues. Trimming shortened V by 0 bases and J by 7 bases, and 9 bases separated the two germline ends. The CDR3 DNA reads TGTGCCAGCAGCCAAGATCTTGAGGGTGAAGCTTTCTTT. It codes for CASSQDLEGEAFF.

The V call is TRBV25-1, the J call TRBJ1-2; no definite D call. Trimming pared 3 bases from V and 7 bases from J, leaving 18 bases between. Germline-derived CDR1 and CDR2 are MGHDK and SYGVNS. CDR3 length: 15 residues. The CDR3 here is CASSDPEFARGGYTF. In DNA form, the CDR3 reads TGTGCCAGCAGTGATCCCGAGTTTGCGCGGGGTGGCTACACCTTC.

The CDR3 reads CASMLREGYGYTF. CDR3 DNA: TGTGCCAGCATGCTCAGGGAGGGCTATGGCTACACCTTC. The chain links TRBV2 to TRBJ1-2, with D perhaps matching TRBD1 (5 bases). The V end was cut by 7 bases, the J end by 4 bases, with 13 bases between. Per the germline V gene, CDR1 is SNHLY and CDR2 is FYNNEI. The CDR3 spans 13 residues.

The chain joins TRBV15 to TRBJ1-1; a weak D match, TRBD1 (6 bases). Trimming left V 1 base short and J 0 bases short, with 27 bases between. CDR3 size: 21 residues. Germline lookup yields CDR1 LNHNV and CDR2 YYDKDF (reference sequence). DNA for the CDR3: TGTGCCACCAGCAGAGTCCCCTCGGGGGGGGCCCCTTTATGCCTGAACACTGAAGCTTTCTTT. This sequence encodes CATSRVPSGGAPLCLNTEAFF.

This clone was recorded a few times. The V gene is TRBV6-1, the J gene TRBJ1-5, with D uncertain. This CDR3 has 13 residues. Trimming removed 3 bases from V and 8 bases from J, with 11 bases in between. Germline assignment: CDR1 MNHNS and CDR2 SASEGT. In DNA, the CDR3 is TGTGCCAGCAGTGACGTGAGGGTGGAGCCCCAGCATTTT. This gives the protein CASSDVRVEPQHF.

V gene TRBV18 combines with J gene TRBJ1-2; 8 bases are shared with TRBD1. Germline V gene lookup returns CDR1 KGHSH and CDR2 LQKENI. V gave up 2 bases and J gave up 4 bases; unmatched junction bases: 12. The CDR3 runs to 17 residues. CDR3 sequence: CASSPGGQATLGYGYTF. The CDR3, as DNA: TGTGCCAGCTCACCAGGGGGACAGGCGACCCTAGGCTATGGCTACACCTTC.

The rearrangement joins TRBV20-1 to TRBJ2-1; perhaps TRBD1 as D (6 bases). Between the trimmed V and J ends, which lost 6 bases and 9 bases, there was a span of 12 bases. CDR3 size: 11 residues. The V gene's germline CDR1 is DFQATT and CDR2 SNEGSKA (reference sequence). CDR3 in amino acids: CSAGQGGEQFF. For the CDR3, the DNA is TGCAGTGCCGGGCAAGGGGGTGAGCAGTTCTTC.